This entry concerns a single TCR beta chain. Its antigen is still unknown. Base qualities are not at hand, and no much larger clone is one base apart. Receptors were amplified or captured by the immunoSEQ multiplex PCR assay. Concerning the study's data processing: A statistical classification framework was developed to diagnose cytomegalovirus status using the catalog of TCR beta chain sequences. Drawn from immuneACCESS, this table holds only the in-frame rearrangements with V and J called that TCRdb kept. Clones are partly lost; checked studies trace under half to an unresolved V gene and leave the rest unexplained. That table is the source of V, J and clone size, and D and trimming were worked out from the DNA. The sample has some 130,000 clones on record, 70% to 85% of them singletons. The top ten hold roughly 29% of the sample. Trimming takes 6 bases from V and 7 bases from J, and the germline ends sit 17 bases apart. The CDR3, cysteine through phenylalanine, is 14 amino acids long. The read is trimmed to its CDR3 DNA, 42 bases read in frame from base 1. The germline V gene sets CDR1 to MNHEY and CDR2 to SVGAGI.

The sample originates from a study of cytomegalovirus exposure and HLA in healthy donors (dated by TCRdb to about 2017). In terms of the full investigation: The 670 or so repertoires of the first cohort and the 120 validation repertoires were produced on the same platform, according to a later analysis. The study was designed to test whether signatures of past pathogen exposure could be identified by cataloging public T cell receptors. A separate validation cohort of roughly 130 different subjects was used in addition to the roughly 670-subject first cohort. To predict cytomegalovirus infection status, the study combined high-throughput TCR immunosequencing, statistical association of individual TCRs with disease status, and machine learning.

Findings and caveats that apply to the study as a whole: A few of the identified cytomegalovirus-associated TCR beta chains were confirmed in vitro to be specific for cytomegalovirus antigens. It was suggested by the authors that the approach could potentially be generalized to other disease states and immunological phenotypes. While some public TCRs were present in many individuals, most TCR sequences turned up only very rarely across donors. Of the cluster scores, roughly 95% were above 0 in a later analysis, which found that TCRs clustered in the first cohort also tended to co-occur in the 120 or so validation repertoires. In both the original and validation cohorts, the classifier was reported to diagnose cytomegalovirus status with high specificity and sensitivity. A later analysis had no HLA typing for the validation cohort, so co-occurrence there was scored across all 110 or so repertoires. The study gave a list of about 150 TCR beta chains associated with cytomegalovirus.

The donors belonged to the validation cohort of over a hundred subjects, which was separate from the approximately 700-subject first cohort. The specimen was PBMCs. The rearranged chain carries TRBV6-5 and TRBJ2-3; possibly the D gene is TRBD2, per 7 matching bases. This clonotype was obtained from a man aged 25 to 40 in good health and CMV-seropositive. The DNA sequence is given as TGTGCCAGCAGCCTACAGGGAGGGACAAATACGCAGTATTTT. Translated, this is CASSLQGGTNTQYF.